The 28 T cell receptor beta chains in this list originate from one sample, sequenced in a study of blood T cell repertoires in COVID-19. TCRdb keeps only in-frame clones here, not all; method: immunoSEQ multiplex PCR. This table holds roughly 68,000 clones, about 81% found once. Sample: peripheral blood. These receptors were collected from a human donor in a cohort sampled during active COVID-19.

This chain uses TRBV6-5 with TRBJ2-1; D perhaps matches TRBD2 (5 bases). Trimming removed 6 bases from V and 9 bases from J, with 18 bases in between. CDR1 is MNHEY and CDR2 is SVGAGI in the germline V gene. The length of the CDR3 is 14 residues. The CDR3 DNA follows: TGTGCCAGCAGACCCCTGCCGGAGGCGGGTGAGCAGTTCTTC. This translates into CASRPLPEAGEQFF.

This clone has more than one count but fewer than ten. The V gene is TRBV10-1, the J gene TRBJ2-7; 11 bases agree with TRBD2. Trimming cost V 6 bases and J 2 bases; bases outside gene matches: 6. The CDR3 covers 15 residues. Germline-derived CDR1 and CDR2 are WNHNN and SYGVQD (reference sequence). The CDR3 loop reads CASSVLAGDPYEQYF. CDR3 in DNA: TGCGCCAGCAGCGTACTAGCGGGAGACCCCTACGAGCAGTACTTC.

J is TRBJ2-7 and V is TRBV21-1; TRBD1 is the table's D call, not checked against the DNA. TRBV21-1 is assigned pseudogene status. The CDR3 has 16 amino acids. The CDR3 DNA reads TGTGCCAGCAGCCCGTCGCCTGCAGGGGCGTCCTACGAGCAGTACTTC. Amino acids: CASSPSPAGASYEQYF.

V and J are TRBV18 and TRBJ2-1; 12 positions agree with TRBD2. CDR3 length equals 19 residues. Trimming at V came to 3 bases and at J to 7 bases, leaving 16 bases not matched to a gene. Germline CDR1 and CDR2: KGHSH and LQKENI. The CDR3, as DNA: TGTGCCAGCTCACCTCGGGGACTAGCGGGTTCCGGAACCCTGAATGAGCAGTTCTTC. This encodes CASSPRGLAGSGTLNEQFF.

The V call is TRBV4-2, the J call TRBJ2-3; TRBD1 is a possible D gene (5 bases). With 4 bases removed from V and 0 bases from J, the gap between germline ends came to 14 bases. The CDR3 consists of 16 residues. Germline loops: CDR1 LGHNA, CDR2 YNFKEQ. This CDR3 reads CASSPGLDTSTDTQYF. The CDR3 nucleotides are TGTGCCAGCAGCCCAGGGTTGGACACTAGCACAGATACGCAGTATTTT.

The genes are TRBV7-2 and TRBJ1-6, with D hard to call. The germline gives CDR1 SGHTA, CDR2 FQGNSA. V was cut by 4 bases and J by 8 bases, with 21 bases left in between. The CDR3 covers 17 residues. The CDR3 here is CASSSRGWGGRDSPLHF. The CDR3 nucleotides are TGTGCCAGCAGCTCTAGAGGGTGGGGTGGGAGAGATTCACCCCTCCACTTT.

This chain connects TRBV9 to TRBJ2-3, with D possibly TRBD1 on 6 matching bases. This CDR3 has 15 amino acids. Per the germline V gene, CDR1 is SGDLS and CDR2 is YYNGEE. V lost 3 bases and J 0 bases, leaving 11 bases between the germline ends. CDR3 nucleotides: TGTGCCAGCAGCGCAACAGGGCCTAGCACAGATACGCAGTATTTT. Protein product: CASSATGPSTDTQYF.

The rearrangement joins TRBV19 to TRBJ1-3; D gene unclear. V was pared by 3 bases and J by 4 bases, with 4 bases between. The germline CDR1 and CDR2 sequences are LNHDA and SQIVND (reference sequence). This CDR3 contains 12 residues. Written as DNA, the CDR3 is TGTGCCAGTAGTATTCCGGGAAACACCATATATTTT. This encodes CASSIPGNTIYF.

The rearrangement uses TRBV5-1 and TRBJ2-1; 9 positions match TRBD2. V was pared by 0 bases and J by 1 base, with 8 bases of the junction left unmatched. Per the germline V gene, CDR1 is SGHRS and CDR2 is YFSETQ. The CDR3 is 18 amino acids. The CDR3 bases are TGCGCCAGCAGCTTGGACAAGGGAGCGGGAGGATCCTACAATGAGCAGTTCTTC. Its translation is CASSLDKGAGGSYNEQFF.

The CDR3 is CASSPRLAAIFADTQYF. The CDR3 nucleotides read TGTGCCAGTAGTCCCAGACTAGCGGCGATATTTGCAGATACGCAGTATTTT. The chain employs TRBV19 and TRBJ2-3; TRBD2 aligns across 9 bases. CDR1 and CDR2 (germline): LNHDA, SQIVND (reference sequence). The CDR3 runs 17 residues. Losses at the gene ends were 5 bases for V and 4 bases for J; bases not matched to a gene: 13.

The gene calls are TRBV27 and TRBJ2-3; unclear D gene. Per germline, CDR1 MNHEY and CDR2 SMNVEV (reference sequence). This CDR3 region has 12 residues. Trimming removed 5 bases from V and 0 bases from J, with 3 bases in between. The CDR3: CASSPSTDTQYF. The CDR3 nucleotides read TGTGCCAGCAGTCCGAGCACAGATACGCAGTATTTT.

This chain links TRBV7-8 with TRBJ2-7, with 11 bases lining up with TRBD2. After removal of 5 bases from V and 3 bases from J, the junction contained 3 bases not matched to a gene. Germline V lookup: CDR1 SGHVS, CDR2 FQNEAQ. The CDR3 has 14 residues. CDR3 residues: CASSPGTSGYEQYF. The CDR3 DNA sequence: TGTGCCAGCAGCCCTGGGACTAGCGGCTACGAGCAGTACTTC.

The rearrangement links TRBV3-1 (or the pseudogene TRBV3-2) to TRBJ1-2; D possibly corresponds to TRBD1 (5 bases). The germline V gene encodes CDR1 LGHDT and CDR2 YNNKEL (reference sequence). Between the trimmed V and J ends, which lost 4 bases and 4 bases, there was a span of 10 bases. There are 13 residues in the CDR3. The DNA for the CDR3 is TGTGCCAGCAGCCCCCGACAGCGCTATGGCTACACCTTC. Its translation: CASSPRQRYGYTF.

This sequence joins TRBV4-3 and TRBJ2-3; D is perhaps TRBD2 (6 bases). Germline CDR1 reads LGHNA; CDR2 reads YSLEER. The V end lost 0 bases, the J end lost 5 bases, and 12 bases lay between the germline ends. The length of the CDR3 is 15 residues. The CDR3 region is CASSQDGTLKDTQYF. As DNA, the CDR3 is TGCGCCAGCAGCCAAGATGGGACTCTGAAAGATACGCAGTATTTT.

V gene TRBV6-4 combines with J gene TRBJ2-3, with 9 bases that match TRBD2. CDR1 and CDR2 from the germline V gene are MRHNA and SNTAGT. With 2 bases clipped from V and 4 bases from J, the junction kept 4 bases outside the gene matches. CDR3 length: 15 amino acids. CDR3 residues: CASSDRGLAADTQYF. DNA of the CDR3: TGTGCCAGCAGTGACCGGGGACTAGCTGCAGATACGCAGTATTTT.

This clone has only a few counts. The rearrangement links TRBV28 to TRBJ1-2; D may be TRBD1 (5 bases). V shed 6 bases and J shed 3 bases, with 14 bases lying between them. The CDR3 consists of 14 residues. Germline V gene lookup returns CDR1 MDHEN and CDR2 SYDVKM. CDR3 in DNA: TGTGCCAGCAGCCCGGGGGTTGAATACTATGGCTACACCTTC. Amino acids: CASSPGVEYYGYTF.

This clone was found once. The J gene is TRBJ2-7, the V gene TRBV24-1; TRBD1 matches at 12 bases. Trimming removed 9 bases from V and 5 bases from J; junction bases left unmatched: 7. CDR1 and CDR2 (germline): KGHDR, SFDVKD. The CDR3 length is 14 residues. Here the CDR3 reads CATEPGQGANEQYF. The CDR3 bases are TGTGCCACCGAACCGGGACAGGGGGCAAACGAGCAGTACTTC.

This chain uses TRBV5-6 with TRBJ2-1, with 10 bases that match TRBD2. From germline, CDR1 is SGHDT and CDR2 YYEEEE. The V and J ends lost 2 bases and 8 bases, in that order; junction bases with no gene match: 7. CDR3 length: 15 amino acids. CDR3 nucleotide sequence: TGTGCCAGCAGCTTATTCCAGCGGGAGGGCGATGAGCAGTTCTTC. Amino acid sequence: CASSLFQREGDEQFF.

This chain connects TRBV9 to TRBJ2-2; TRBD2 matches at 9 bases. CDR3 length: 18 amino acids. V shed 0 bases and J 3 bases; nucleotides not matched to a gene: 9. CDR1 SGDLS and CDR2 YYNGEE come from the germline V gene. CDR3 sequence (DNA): TGTGCCAGCAGCGTAGACTTCGCGGGAGGGGGGTACACCGGGGAGCTGTTTTTT. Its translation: CASSVDFAGGGYTGELFF.

The CDR3 loop reads CASSQERDLYNEQFF. The CDR3 bases are TGCGCCAGCAGCCAGGAGCGGGATCTTTACAATGAGCAGTTCTTC. The chain couples TRBV4-1 to TRBJ2-1, with TRBD2 identical over 7 bases. The V gene end was trimmed by 3 bases and the J gene end by 4 bases; junction bases not matched to a gene: 6. CDR1 and CDR2 from the germline V gene are MGHRA and YSYEKL. The CDR3 has 15 residues.

The CDR3 sequence is CASSSPGQGASYGYTF. CDR3 in DNA: TGTGCCAGCAGTTCCCCGGGACAGGGGGCGTCCTATGGCTACACCTTC. This chain links TRBV28 with TRBJ1-2; 12 bases match TRBD1. The CDR3 loop spans 16 amino acids. Germline lookup yields CDR1 MDHEN and CDR2 SYDVKM. The V gene end was trimmed by 4 bases and the J gene end by 4 bases; junction bases not matched to a gene: 7.

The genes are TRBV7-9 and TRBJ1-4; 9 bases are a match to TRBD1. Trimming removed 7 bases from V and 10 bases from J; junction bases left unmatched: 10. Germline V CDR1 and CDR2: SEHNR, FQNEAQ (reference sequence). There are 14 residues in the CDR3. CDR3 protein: CASTGGQGKGKLFF. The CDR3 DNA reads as TGTGCCAGCACCGGGGGACAGGGAAAGGGAAAACTGTTTTTT. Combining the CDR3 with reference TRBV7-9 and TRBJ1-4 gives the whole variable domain DTGVSQNPRHKITKRGQNVTFRCDPISEHNRLYWYRQTLGQGPEFLTYFQNEAQLEKSRLLSDRFSAERPKGSFSTLEIQRTEQGDSAMYLCASTGGQGKGKLFFGSGTQLSVL.

The DNA for the CDR3 is TGTGCCAGCTATACTAGCGGGAGGGCTGGTGAGCAGTTCTTC. Translated, it gives CASYTSGRAGEQFF. V and J are TRBV6-5 and TRBJ2-1; TRBD2 agrees at 13 bases. This CDR3 contains 14 residues. Germline-derived CDR1 and CDR2 are MNHEY and SVGAGI. With V trimmed by 8 bases and J by 9 bases, 7 bases remained unmatched.

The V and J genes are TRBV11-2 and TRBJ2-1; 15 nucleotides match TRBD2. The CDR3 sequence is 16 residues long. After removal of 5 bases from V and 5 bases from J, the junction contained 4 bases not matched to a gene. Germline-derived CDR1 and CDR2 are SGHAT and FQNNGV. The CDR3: CASSGLAGGIHNEQFF. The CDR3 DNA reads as TGTGCCAGCAGCGGACTAGCGGGAGGGATCCACAATGAGCAGTTCTTC.

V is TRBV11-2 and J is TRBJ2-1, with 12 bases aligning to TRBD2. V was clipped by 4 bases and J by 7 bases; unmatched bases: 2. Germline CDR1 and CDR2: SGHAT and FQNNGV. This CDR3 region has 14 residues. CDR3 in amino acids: CASSSGLAGNEQFF. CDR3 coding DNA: TGTGCCAGCAGCTCTGGACTAGCGGGGAATGAGCAGTTCTTC.

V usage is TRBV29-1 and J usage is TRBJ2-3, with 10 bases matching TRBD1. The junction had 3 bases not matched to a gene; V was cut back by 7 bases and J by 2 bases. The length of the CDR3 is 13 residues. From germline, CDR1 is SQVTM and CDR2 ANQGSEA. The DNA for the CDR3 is TGCAGCGGGGACAGGGGATCCACAGATACGCAGTATTTT. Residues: CSGDRGSTDTQYF.

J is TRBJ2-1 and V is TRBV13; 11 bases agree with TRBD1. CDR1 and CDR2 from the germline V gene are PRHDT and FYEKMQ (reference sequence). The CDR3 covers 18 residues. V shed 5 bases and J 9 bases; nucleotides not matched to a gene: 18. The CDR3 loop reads CASSPGQGVLPIGAEQFF. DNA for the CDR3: TGTGCCAGCAGCCCGGGACAGGGGGTACTACCGATTGGGGCTGAGCAGTTCTTC.

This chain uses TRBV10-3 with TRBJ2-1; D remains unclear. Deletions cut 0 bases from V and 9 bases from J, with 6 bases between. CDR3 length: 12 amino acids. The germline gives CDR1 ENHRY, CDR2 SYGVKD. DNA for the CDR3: TGTGCCATCAGTGAGTCGAGAGCTGAGCAGTTCTTC. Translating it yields CAISESRAEQFF.